What follows are 26 T cell receptor beta chains derived from one specimen sequenced in a study of T cell changes during pregnancy in multiple sclerosis. The data were produced by immunoSEQ multiplex PCR, yet TCRdb's version contains in-frame clones alone and is incomplete. The table records more than 9,500 clones, more than 75% of them present only once. This sample comprised CD8+ T cells from peripheral blood mononuclear cells, obtained after pregnancy. These receptors all come from a female donor in good health, enrolled as a control in a pregnancy study.

The genes are TRBV19 and TRBJ2-7; 7 bases line up with TRBD1. Germline CDR1 LNHDA, CDR2 SQIVND (reference sequence). Germline trimming cut 6 bases from V and 2 bases from J; bases unmatched to any gene: 4. The CDR3 consists of 13 residues. The CDR3 spells CASSPGQTYEQYF. The CDR3 nucleotides read TGTGCCAGTAGCCCGGGACAGACCTACGAGCAGTACTTC.

The V gene is TRBV19, the J gene TRBJ2-7, with D possibly matching TRBD2 (6 bases). Trimming left V 9 bases short and J 0 bases short, with 12 bases between. Germline assignment: CDR1 LNHDA and CDR2 SQIVND (reference sequence). The CDR3 sequence is 13 residues long. DNA for the CDR3: TGTGCCAGCGCAAGCGGGCCCTCCTACGAGCAGTACTTC. This gives the protein CASASGPSYEQYF.

This rearrangement joins TRBV9 to TRBJ2-5; possible D gene TRBD2, 7 bases. Germline loops: CDR1 SGDLS, CDR2 YYNGEE. The CDR3 is 17 amino acids. V was clipped by 1 base and J by 2 bases, with 18 bases between them. The CDR3 bases are TGTGCCAGCAGCGTAAGTCAGGAGGGGGGGACGCAAGAGACCCAGTACTTC. As protein: CASSVSQEGGTQETQYF. Based on the CDR3 plus reference TRBV9 and TRBJ2-5, the full variable domain is DSGVTQTPKHLITATGQRVTLRCSPRSGDLSVYWYQQSLDQGLQFLIQYYNGEERAKGNILERFSAQQFPDLHSELNLSSLELGDSALYFCASSVSQEGGTQETQYFGPGTRLLVL.

The chain uses TRBV6-1 and TRBJ1-1; tentative D call: TRBD1 (5 bases). This CDR3 region has 14 residues. The germline gives CDR1 MNHNS, CDR2 SASEGT. Deletions cut 4 bases from V and 4 bases from J, with 13 bases between. Here the CDR3 reads CASSGVQGSTEAFF. In DNA, the CDR3 is TGTGCCAGCAGTGGGGTTCAGGGAAGCACTGAAGCTTTCTTT.

CDR3 region: CAGEAGEFDNEQFF. The CDR3 DNA reads TGTGCCGGAGAAGCGGGAGAATTCGACAATGAGCAGTTCTTC. The chain is built from TRBV6-1 and TRBJ2-1; TRBD2 aligns across 8 bases. CDR1 and CDR2 from the germline V gene are MNHNS and SASEGT. V lost 11 bases, J lost 5 bases, and 11 bases stayed unmatched. The CDR3 contains 14 residues.

The rearrangement links TRBV7-8 to TRBJ1-5; TRBD1 matches 11 bases. CDR3 length equals 16 residues. Losses at the gene ends were 5 bases for V and 6 bases for J; bases not matched to a gene: 9. Germline V gene sequence: CDR1 SGHVS, CDR2 FQNEAQ. The CDR3 sequence: CASSQLDRGLRQPQHF. The CDR3 DNA reads as TGTGCCAGCAGCCAGCTGGACAGGGGGCTCCGTCAGCCCCAGCATTTT.

The CDR3 sequence is CASSEGTEYPYEQYF. CDR3 nucleotides: TGTGCCAGCAGTGAAGGGACAGAGTATCCCTACGAGCAGTACTTC. The chain uses TRBV6-1 and TRBJ2-7, with TRBD1 as a possible D gene (6 bases). This CDR3 comprises 15 residues. The germline gives CDR1 MNHNS, CDR2 SASEGT. The ends were cut back, 1 base at V and 2 bases at J, with 12 bases in the middle.

Of note for this clone: A read error may produce the germline difference seen at one junction end. The rearrangement uses TRBV7-7 and TRBJ2-5; 7 bases fit TRBD1. The CDR3 runs 16 residues. Germline V CDR1 and CDR2: SSHAT, FNYEAQ (reference sequence). The CDR3 protein is CASSVGTAPLGETQYF. CDR3 in DNA: TGTGCTAGCAGCGTAGGGACAGCTCCCCTTGGGGAGACCCAGTACTTC. Together with reference TRBV7-7 and TRBJ2-5, the CDR3 gives the full variable domain: GAGVSQSPRYKVTKRGQDVTLRCDPISSHATLYWYQQALGQGPEFLTYFNYEAQPDKSGLPSDRFSAERPEGSISTLTIQRTEQRDSAMYRCASSVGTAPLGETQYFGPGTRLLVL.

A few counts support this clone. The chain employs TRBV27 and TRBJ1-2; 10 nucleotides line up with TRBD1. This CDR3 is built from 19 residues. Germline CDR1 MNHEY, CDR2 SMNVEV (reference sequence). The ends lost 6 bases at V and 8 bases at J; junction bases unmatched: 24. CDR3 residues: CASSPRQGAVSPQLWGYTF. DNA of the CDR3: TGTGCCAGCAGCCCTAGACAGGGGGCCGTGAGTCCACAACTTTGGGGCTACACCTTC.

This chain's CDR3 is CASSLVRDEQFF. As DNA, the CDR3 is TGTGCCAGCAGCTTAGTCAGGGATGAGCAGTTCTTC. The chain links TRBV7-9 to TRBJ2-1; tentatively, D is TRBD1 (5 bases). Trimming took off 1 base at V and 8 bases at J, with 6 bases between the two ends. CDR3 length equals 12 residues. Germline assignment: CDR1 SEHNR and CDR2 FQNEAQ (reference sequence).

The rearrangement uses TRBV29-1 and TRBJ2-5; 7 bases are shared with TRBD2. V lost 2 bases and J lost 3; bases outside the gene matches: 9. The CDR3 has 15 amino acids. Germline CDR1 is SQVTM and CDR2 is ANQGSEA. As DNA, the CDR3 is TGCAGCGTTGAAAGGACTAGTCTCTTGGAAGAGACCCAGTACTTC. Translation gives CSVERTSLLEETQYF.

The rearrangement uses TRBV7-2 and TRBJ2-7; 11 bases are shared with TRBD1. CDR1 SGHTA and CDR2 FQGNSA come from the germline V gene. This CDR3 contains 18 residues. The ends lost 3 bases at V and 6 bases at J; junction bases unmatched: 16. In nucleotides, the CDR3 is TGTGCCAGCAGCTTGGAACGAGGACAGGGGGCAAAGTTCGGCGAGCAGTACTTC. Its protein is CASSLERGQGAKFGEQYF. The whole variable domain, remainder taken from reference TRBV7-2 and TRBJ2-7, is GAGVSQSPSNKVTEKGKDVELRCDPISGHTALYWYRQSLGQGLEFLIYFQGNSAPDKSGLPSDRFSAERTGGSVSTLTIQRTQQEDSAVYLCASSLERGQGAKFGEQYFGPGTRLTVT.

The count of this clone is one. The V and J genes are TRBV30 and TRBJ1-2; possible D gene TRBD1, 6 bases. Trimming left V 0 bases short and J 7 bases short, with 15 bases between. The CDR3 is made up of 14 amino acids. Looked up from germline, CDR1 is GTSNPN and CDR2 is SVGIG (reference sequence). As DNA, the CDR3 is TGTGCCTGGAGTGTACGAGGGGGTAAGGGTGGCTACACCTTC. As protein: CAWSVRGGKGGYTF.

The V call is TRBV7-6, the J call TRBJ2-7, with D possibly matching TRBD2 (5 bases). The length of the CDR3 is 16 residues. Trimming took off 3 bases at V and 6 bases at J, with 21 bases between the two ends. The V gene's germline CDR1 is SGHVS and CDR2 FNYEAQ. CDR3 nucleotides: TGTGCCAGCAGCTTTCTACCCCCGACGGGGAACGGCGAGCAGTACTTC. Translated, it gives CASSFLPPTGNGEQYF.

This clone was counted a single time. The chain uses TRBV11-2 and TRBJ2-1; 13 bases line up with TRBD2. The V segment lost 1 base and the J segment 4 bases; nucleotides outside the gene matches: 7. The CDR3 is 18 residues long. CDR1 is SGHAT and CDR2 is FQNNGV in the germline V gene. The CDR3 bases are TGTGCCAGCAGCTTAGTGCGGACTAGCGGGGGTATATACAATGAGCAGTTCTTC. The encoded protein is CASSLVRTSGGIYNEQFF.

In its sample, this clone ranks as medium-sized. The chain has TRBV7-3 and TRBJ2-7; TRBD2 matches at 8 bases. V lost 4 bases, J lost 2 bases, and 4 bases stayed unmatched. CDR3 size: 14 residues. Germline CDR1 is SGHTA and CDR2 is FQGTGA. The CDR3 DNA reads as TGTGCCAGCAGCTCGGGGGGGCTTCCCTACGAGCAGTACTTC. Protein product: CASSSGGLPYEQYF.

J is TRBJ2-4 and V is TRBV4-3, with a weak D call TRBD1 (6 bases). V was shortened by 1 base and J by 2 bases, with 18 bases between the two germline ends. Germline V gene lookup returns CDR1 LGHNA and CDR2 YSLEER. This CDR3 region has 18 residues. The CDR3 bases are TGCGCCAGCAGCCAAGCCTTGGTCGCACAGGGACCCAAAAACATTCAGTACTTC. It is translated as CASSQALVAQGPKNIQYF.

This chain's CDR3 is CASSYPGTSGFNEQFF. Here the CDR3 DNA reads TGTGCCAGCAGTTACCCAGGGACTAGCGGGTTTAATGAGCAGTTCTTC. V gene TRBV6-5 combines with J gene TRBJ2-1; 12 bases fit TRBD2. After removal of 2 bases from V and 7 bases from J, the junction contained 6 bases not matched to a gene. This CDR3 region has 16 residues. Per the germline V gene, CDR1 is MNHEY and CDR2 is SVGAGI.

This rearrangement joins TRBV27 to TRBJ2-1, with 7 positions matching TRBD1. The CDR3 length is 18 residues. The trim removed 7 bases at V and 0 bases at J, leaving 15 bases unmatched. Looked up from germline, CDR1 is MNHEY and CDR2 is SMNVEV (reference sequence). The chain's CDR3 is CASNPTPGQASSYNEQFF. The DNA of the CDR3 is TGTGCCAGCAACCCCACACCCGGACAGGCGAGCTCCTACAATGAGCAGTTCTTC.

This clone was detected once. This chain uses TRBV18 with TRBJ2-2; unclear D gene. Germline V gene sequence: CDR1 KGHSH, CDR2 LQKENI. V lost 0 bases to trimming and J lost 1 base, with 6 bases between them. CDR3 length: 15 amino acids. The CDR3 protein is CASSPPAGNTGELFF. The CDR3 DNA sequence: TGTGCCAGCTCACCACCAGCAGGGAACACCGGGGAGCTGTTTTTT.

Only one count was recorded for this clone. The genes are TRBV9 and TRBJ2-5; no firm D call. CDR1 and CDR2 (germline): SGDLS, YYNGEE. V was pared by 0 bases and J by 5 bases, with 11 bases between. The CDR3 runs 14 residues. For the CDR3, the DNA is TGTGCCAGCAGCGTAGGGTTTCCGCAGGAGACCCAGTACTTC. Amino acid sequence: CASSVGFPQETQYF.

The V and J genes are TRBV28 and TRBJ2-7; 7 bases line up with TRBD2. CDR1 MDHEN and CDR2 SYDVKM come from the germline V gene. The CDR3 spans 14 residues. V dropped 3 bases and J dropped 3; count of bases not matched to a gene: 5. The CDR3 spells CASSFAGGSYEQYF. In DNA form, the CDR3 reads TGTGCCAGCAGTTTCGCCGGGGGGAGCTACGAGCAGTACTTC.

V and J are TRBV6-5 and TRBJ2-7, with 8 bases identical to TRBD1. This CDR3 is built from 14 residues. Germline CDR1 reads MNHEY; CDR2 reads SVGAGI. Trimming removed 7 bases from V and 0 bases from J; junction bases left unmatched: 5. The CDR3 DNA follows: TGTGCCAGCAAAGGGACAGGAAGCTCCTACGAGCAGTACTTC. It codes for CASKGTGSSYEQYF.

The CDR3 is CASSLRLGSGELFF. As DNA, the CDR3 is TGCGCCAGCAGCCTACGACTAGGATCCGGGGAGCTGTTTTTT. The chain employs TRBV5-1 and TRBJ2-2; possibly TRBD2 for D (6 bases). This CDR3 has 14 residues. The V end lost 4 bases, the J end lost 6 bases, and 13 bases lay between the germline ends. Germline V gene sequence: CDR1 SGHRS, CDR2 YFSETQ. Using reference TRBV5-1 and TRBJ2-2 for the parts outside the CDR3, the full variable domain is KAGVTQTPRYLIKTRGQQVTLSCSPISGHRSVSWYQQTPGQGLQFLFEYFSETQRNKGNFPGRFSGRQFSNSRSEMNVSTLELGDSALYLCASSLRLGSGELFFGEGSRLTVL.

This clone was recorded only once. V and J are TRBV9 and TRBJ1-4; tentatively, D is TRBD1 (5 bases). The CDR3 loop spans 15 amino acids. The V gene lost 3 bases and the J gene lost 0 bases, with 9 bases spanning the gap. Germline CDR1 reads SGDLS; CDR2 reads YYNGEE. CDR3: CASSGGLATNEKLFF. The CDR3 DNA reads as TGTGCCAGCAGCGGGGGACTTGCAACTAATGAAAAACTGTTTTTT.

The genes are TRBV28 and TRBJ2-7; 9 nucleotides align to TRBD2. CDR1 and CDR2 (germline): MDHEN, SYDVKM. V trimming: 5 bases; J trimming: 7 bases; junction bases outside the gene matches: 18. CDR3 length: 17 amino acids. The CDR3 DNA sequence: TGTGCCAGCAGTCGCAACTTTGCGGGAGGGGGCCCTCGAGAGCAGTACTTC. Translation: CASSRNFAGGGPREQYF. Drawing the rest from reference TRBV28 and TRBJ2-7, the complete variable domain is DVKVTQSSRYLVKRTGEKVFLECVQDMDHENMFWYRQDPGLGLRLIYFSYDVKMKEKGDIPEGYSVSREKKERFSLILESASTNQTSMYLCASSRNFAGGGPREQYFGPGTRLTVT.